The text below deals with one T cell receptor beta chain. The entry originates in a study of technical replicates of blood from a few donors. CDR3 length: 15 residues. Looked up from germline, CDR1 is MNHEY and CDR2 is SMNVEV (reference sequence). V trimming: 8 bases; J trimming: 3 bases; junction bases outside the gene matches: 13. Data came from immunoSEQ multiplex PCR; TCRdb stores just in-frame clones and leaves some out. The profile covers about 100,000 clones, with almost 96% appearing a single time and around 0.24% taken by the ten largest. The TCR comes from a human donor in good health. Sequencing input: T cells isolated from PBMCs. The chain employs TRBV27 and TRBJ2-7; 7 positions agree with TRBD1. The CDR3 sequence is CASRLPGQSYYEQYF. CDR3 DNA sequence: TGTGCCAGCCGCCTACCGGGACAGTCCTACTACGAGCAGTACTTC.